This TCR beta chain was obtained from a study of cytomegalovirus exposure and HLA in healthy donors. Regarding the study as a whole: Most subjects' HLA-A and HLA-B alleles were reportedly predicted from TCR beta sequences.

As to this clone: The antigen is undetermined.

Amplification used 60 Vbeta primers and 13 Jbeta primers. TCRdb keeps only in-frame clones here, not all; method: immunoSEQ multiplex PCR. The table lists 140,000 to 150,000 clones, more than 8% of them singletons. Germline V gene sequence: CDR1 MRHNA, CDR2 SNTAGT. The V gene lost 0 bases and the J gene lost 8 bases, with 9 bases spanning the gap. The CDR3 has 13 residues. The J gene is TRBJ2-3, the V gene TRBV6-4; perhaps TRBD1 as D (5 bases). The sample was PBMCs. The clonotype originates from a man in his fifties in good health and CMV-seronegative. The CDR3: CASSDSHQGTQYF. The CDR3 DNA follows: TGTGCCAGCAGTGACTCACACCAGGGTACGCAGTATTTT.